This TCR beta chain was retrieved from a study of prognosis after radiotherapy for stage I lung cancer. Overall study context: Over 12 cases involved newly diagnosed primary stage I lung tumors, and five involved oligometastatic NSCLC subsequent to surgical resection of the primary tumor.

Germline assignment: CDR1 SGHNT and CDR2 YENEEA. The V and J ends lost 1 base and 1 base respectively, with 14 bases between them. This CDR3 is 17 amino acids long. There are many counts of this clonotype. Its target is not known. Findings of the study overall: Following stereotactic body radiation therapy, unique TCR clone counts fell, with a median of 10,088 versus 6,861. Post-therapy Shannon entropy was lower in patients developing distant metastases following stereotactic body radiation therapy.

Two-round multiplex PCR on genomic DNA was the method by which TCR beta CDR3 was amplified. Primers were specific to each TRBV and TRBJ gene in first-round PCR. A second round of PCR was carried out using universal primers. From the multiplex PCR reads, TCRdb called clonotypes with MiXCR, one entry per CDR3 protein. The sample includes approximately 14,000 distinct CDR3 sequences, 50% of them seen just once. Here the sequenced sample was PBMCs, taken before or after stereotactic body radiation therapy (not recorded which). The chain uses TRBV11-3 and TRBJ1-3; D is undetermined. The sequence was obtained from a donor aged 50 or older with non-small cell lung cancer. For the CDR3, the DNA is TGTGCCAGCAGCTTAGGGCCCCTGGGCGGATCTGGAAACACCATATATTTT. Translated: CASSLGPLGGSGNTIYF.